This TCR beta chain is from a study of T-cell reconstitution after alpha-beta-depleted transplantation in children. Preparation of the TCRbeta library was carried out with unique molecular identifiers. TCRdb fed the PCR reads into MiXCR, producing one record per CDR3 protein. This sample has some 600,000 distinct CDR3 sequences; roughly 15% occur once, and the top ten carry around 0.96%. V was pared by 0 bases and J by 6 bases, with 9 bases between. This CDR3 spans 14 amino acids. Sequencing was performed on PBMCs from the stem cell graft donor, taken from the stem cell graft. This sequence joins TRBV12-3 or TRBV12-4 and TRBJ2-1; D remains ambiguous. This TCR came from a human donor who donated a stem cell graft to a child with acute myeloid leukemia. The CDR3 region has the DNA TGTGCCAGCAGTTTAGCGAGGTCGGGCAATGAGCAGTTCTTC. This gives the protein CASSLARSGNEQFF.